The sequence of this T cell receptor beta chain was determined in a study of human T cells and chemical hapten exposure. Time point defined: patch test 1, 2 weeks after DPC sensitization. Regarding treatment: therapeutic diphenylcyclopropenone sensitization with weekly scalp DPC. Source study methods: TCR counts had a median of around 94,000 per sample and spanned about 20,000 to 750,000. TCRdb re-called the RACE reads through MiXCR, storing one row per CDR3 protein. TCRdb assigned the V and J calls; the authors' analysis was not used. The sample has about 69,000 distinct CDR3 sequences, 30% to 35% seen once; the top ten hold about 8.9%. Comments on this clonotype: Its antigen remains unknown.

General study results and limits: In comparison with controls, expanded TCRs gave rise to a significantly larger number of large CDR3 similarity clusters. TCRs exceeding a frequency of 1 in 1000 stayed unchanged under DPC sensitization.

This CDR3 region has 15 residues. Trimming removed 2 bases from V and 2 bases from J; junction bases left unmatched: 4. CDR1 is DFQATT, CDR2 SNEGSKA, per germline (reference sequence). The sample was whole blood, taken in connection with sensitization to the hapten diphenylcyclopropenone (DPC). The gene calls are TRBV20-1 and TRBJ2-1; 9 bases map to TRBD1. The TCR sequence derives from a man in his forties with alopecia areata. Some clones in this sample may be carry-over from other donors' samples. CDR3 DNA: TGCAGTGCTAGAAAACAGGGGGCGGCCTACAATGAGCAGTTCTTC. It translates to CSARKQGAAYNEQFF.